This T cell receptor (beta chain) was recovered during a study of OX40 agonist ivuxolimab in advanced cancers. For the study at large: Patients undergoing dose escalation presented with hepatocellular carcinoma, melanoma, renal cell or head and neck cancer. Study findings and constraints: Low normalized T-cell clonal expansion also characterized some of the nonresponders. CD4+ and CD8+ T cells in blood underwent clonal expansion by week 6 at 0.1 to 3.0 mg/kg.

Clones were sequenced by immunoSEQ multiplex PCR, and TCRdb holds only the in-frame ones, with some missing. The data hold around 45,000 clones, with 88% observed a single time. Germline assignment: CDR1 SGHRS and CDR2 YFSETQ. The CDR3 is made up of 16 amino acids. V lost 0 bases to trimming and J lost 0 bases, with 11 bases between them. With respect to this clone: Its specificity is not known.

The V gene is TRBV5-1, the J gene TRBJ2-3; D call uncertain. This clonotype was obtained from an adult with an advanced solid tumor such as melanoma, head and neck, liver or kidney cancer. Sequencing was performed on CD4+ or CD8+ T cells sorted from blood, taken in a trial of the OX40 agonist ivuxolimab. CDR3 sequence (DNA): TGCGCCAGCAGCTTGGGGGTCGACGGTAGCACAGATACGCAGTATTTT. This gives the protein CASSLGVDGSTDTQYF.